A single sample gave rise to the 25 T cell receptor beta chains below, sequenced in a study of early T cells in non-severe SARS-CoV-2 infection. From the 5' RACE reads, TCRdb called clonotypes with MiXCR, one entry per CDR3 protein. Of some 50,000 distinct CDR3 sequences in the sample, more than 9% were seen once. What was sequenced was whole blood. These receptor sequences come from an adult who was a healthcare worker with PCR-confirmed SARS-CoV-2 infection or an uninfected control (not recorded which).

The chain joins TRBV7-9 to TRBJ2-3, with D unclear. The germline gives CDR1 SEHNR, CDR2 FQNEAQ (reference sequence). The CDR3 has 13 amino acids. V was cut by 5 bases and J by 5 bases, with 11 bases left in between. This CDR3 is CASSRIEEDTQYF. The CDR3 nucleotides are TGTGCCAGCAGCCGGATAGAGGAAGATACGCAGTATTTT.

The chain joins TRBV2 to TRBJ2-1; D tentatively fits TRBD1 or TRBD2 (5 bases each). Germline assignment: CDR1 SNHLY and CDR2 FYNNEI. This CDR3 contains 13 residues. Trimming removed 8 bases at V and 9 bases at J, with 17 bases between. The CDR3, as DNA: TGTGCCAGCGGAGAGGAATTTGGGGGTGAGCAGTTCTTC. Translating it yields CASGEEFGGEQFF.

This clonotype was seen many times. The rearrangement uses TRBV27 and TRBJ2-1; D is perhaps TRBD2 (6 bases). This CDR3 is built from 17 residues. Trimming pared 4 bases from V and 1 base from J, leaving 17 bases between. Germline V lookup: CDR1 MNHEY, CDR2 SMNVEV (reference sequence). CDR3 in amino acids: CASSSSSEGRSYNEQFF. For the CDR3, the DNA is TGTGCCAGCAGTTCTTCTAGCGAAGGGCGGTCCTACAATGAGCAGTTCTTC.

The gene calls are TRBV20-1 and TRBJ2-1; no clear D. V was clipped by 3 bases and J by 7 bases, with 7 bases between them. The CDR3 contains 11 residues. Per germline, CDR1 DFQATT and CDR2 SNEGSKA (reference sequence). The CDR3 protein is CSASEYNEQFF. DNA for the CDR3: TGCAGTGCTAGCGAATATAATGAGCAGTTCTTC.

In nucleotides, the CDR3 is TGCAGTGCAAAACGACTAGCGATCAGCACAGATACGCAGTATTTT. It codes for CSAKRLAISTDTQYF. The chain uses TRBV20-1 and TRBJ2-3; TRBD2 matches 8 bases. J was trimmed by 0 bases and V by 6 bases; bases with no gene match: 8. CDR1 and CDR2 from the germline V gene are DFQATT and SNEGSKA (reference sequence). The CDR3 has 15 residues.

The table lists this clonotype with many counts. The chain combines TRBV7-9 with TRBJ2-2; D remains ambiguous. CDR1 is SEHNR and CDR2 is FQNEAQ in the germline V gene (reference sequence). Between the trimmed V and J ends, which lost 2 bases and 3 bases, there was a span of 7 bases. CDR3 length: 14 residues. CDR3 sequence reads: CASSLLGYTGELFF. In nucleotides, the CDR3 is TGTGCCAGCAGCTTACTGGGGTACACCGGGGAGCTGTTTTTT.

At least ten counts were recorded for this clonotype. The rearrangement joins TRBV10-2 to TRBJ2-7; unclear D gene. Between the trimmed V and J ends, which lost 0 bases and 0 bases, there was a span of 6 bases. Germline assignment: CDR1 WSHSY and CDR2 SAAADI. CDR3 length: 14 residues. As DNA, the CDR3 is TGCGCCAGCAGTGAGTCGCCGGACTCCTACGAGCAGTACTTC. It translates to CASSESPDSYEQYF.

This clonotype has a count of ten or more. The rearrangement links TRBV29-1 to TRBJ1-1; D remains ambiguous. The V gene's germline CDR1 is SQVTM and CDR2 ANQGSEA. The CDR3 extends over 10 amino acids. Trimming stripped 7 bases from V and 8 bases from J, with 11 bases between. The DNA for the CDR3 is TGCAGCGCTGGGCTCGAGGAAGCTTTCTTT. Its translation: CSAGLEEAFF.

This clonotype has at least ten counts. The J gene is TRBJ2-7, the V gene TRBV7-9; D may be TRBD2 (6 bases). CDR1 is SEHNR, CDR2 FQNEAQ, per germline (reference sequence). The CDR3 covers 16 residues. Between the trimmed V and J ends, which lost 2 bases and 4 bases, there was a span of 18 bases. The CDR3 nucleotides are TGTGCCAGCAGCTTAATCGCCGGGAGAGGCGTTTACGAGCAGTACTTC. Protein product: CASSLIAGRGVYEQYF.

Comments on this clonotype: A much larger clone differs from this one at a single base, so this may be a read error. The J gene is TRBJ2-5, the V gene TRBV6-5; no firm D call. From germline, CDR1 is MNHEY and CDR2 SVGAGI. There are 15 residues in the CDR3. The V end was cut by 0 bases, the J end by 0 bases, with 8 bases between. CDR3 coding DNA: TGTGCCAGCAGTTACTCGCCACAGTACCAAGAGACCCAGTACTTC. It encodes CASSYSPQYQETQYF.

The chain links TRBV5-1 to TRBJ2-5, with D possibly TRBD1 on 6 matching bases. Trimming removed 2 bases from V and 3 bases from J, with 11 bases in between. This CDR3 comprises 14 residues. CDR1 is SGHRS, CDR2 YFSETQ, per germline. The CDR3 bases are TGCGCCAGCAGCTTTATCCCAGGGGAAGAGACCCAGTACTTC. Protein: CASSFIPGEETQYF.

This clonotype was observed at least ten times. The chain couples TRBV20-1 to TRBJ2-7, with 8 bases matching TRBD1. The trim removed 6 bases at V and 1 base at J, leaving 5 bases unmatched. The CDR3 length is 13 residues. Germline V gene lookup returns CDR1 DFQATT and CDR2 SNEGSKA (reference sequence). CDR3 DNA: TGCAGTGCCGAGGGACAGGCGTCCTACGAGCAGTACTTC. Its translation: CSAEGQASYEQYF.

The chain links TRBV12-5 to TRBJ1-5, with 8 bases fitting TRBD1. Looked up from germline, CDR1 is LGHNT and CDR2 is FRNRAP. The CDR3 has 16 residues. V lost 2 bases and J lost 7; bases outside the gene matches: 10. This CDR3 is CASGLSLGQGRQPQHF. CDR3 nucleotides: TGTGCTAGTGGTTTGTCCCTTGGACAGGGACGCCAGCCCCAGCATTTT.

There are many counts of this clonotype. This chain joins TRBV11-2 and TRBJ2-7; 7 nucleotides match TRBD1. In germline, CDR1 is SGHAT, CDR2 FQNNGV. V lost 6 bases to trimming and J lost 12 bases; unmatched junction nucleotides: 17. This CDR3 spans 14 amino acids. In DNA form, the CDR3 reads TGTGCCAGCAGTGCCTTACAGGGGCCCCCTAAGCGGTACTTC. This translates into CASSALQGPPKRYF.

On this clonotype itself: The DNA is left out, because the CDR3 cannot be placed on it with certainty; the CDR3 is given as TCRdb lists it. The chain links TRBV21-1 to TRBJ1-4; TRBD1, the table's D call, was not compared with the DNA. TRBV21-1 is classified as a pseudogene. The CDR3 numbers 15 amino acids, ends counted. The CDR3 region is CASSSRGREVKNCFF.

The rearrangement uses TRBV5-4 and TRBJ2-1, with 7 positions matching TRBD2. The CDR3 runs 16 residues. Unmatched junction bases numbered 6, after V lost 0 bases and J lost 3 bases. Looked up from germline, CDR1 is SGHNT and CDR2 is YYREEE (reference sequence). The CDR3 DNA reads as TGTGCCAGCAGCTTGGGTGGTAGCGGGCGCTACAATGAGCAGTTCTTC. It codes for CASSLGGSGRYNEQFF.

To note about this clonotype: Sequence at one end of the junction differs from germline and may be a read error. The rearrangement joins TRBV30 to TRBJ1-5; tentative D call: TRBD1 (6 bases). Germline CDR1 GTSNPN, CDR2 SVGIG (reference sequence). The CDR3 is made up of 14 amino acids. The CDR3 DNA reads as TGTGTCTGGAGTCAAGGGGGTCCCAATCAGCCCCAGCATTTT. Amino acid sequence: CVWSQGGPNQPQHF.

This clonotype was seen repeatedly, ten times or more. CDR3 in DNA: TGTGCCAGCAGCTTAGGGATCTCATTGGCCCAAGAGACCCAGTACTTC. As protein: CASSLGISLAQETQYF. J is TRBJ2-5 and V is TRBV7-2; no clear D. The V end lost 1 base, the J end lost 1 base, and 13 bases lay between the germline ends. The CDR3 length is 16 residues. Germline CDR1 SGHTA, CDR2 FQGNSA.

This clonotype appeared a few times. The chain links TRBV2 to TRBJ2-1; 7 nucleotides line up with TRBD2. Germline trimming cut 4 bases from V and 2 bases from J; bases unmatched to any gene: 2. The CDR3 is made up of 14 amino acids. Germline V lookup: CDR1 SNHLY, CDR2 FYNNEI. The CDR3 loop is CASSGTSTYNEQFF. The CDR3 DNA sequence: TGTGCCAGCAGTGGGACTAGTACCTACAATGAGCAGTTCTTC.

Ten or more counts support this clonotype. The V and J genes are TRBV2 and TRBJ2-3; TRBD1 aligns across 8 bases. The CDR3 has 13 residues. Looked up from germline, CDR1 is SNHLY and CDR2 is FYNNEI. The ends lost 4 bases at V and 6 bases at J; junction bases unmatched: 3. CDR3 amino acids: CASSARQGDTQYF. CDR3 DNA: TGTGCCAGCAGTGCAAGACAGGGGGATACGCAGTATTTT.

This clonotype was recorded at least ten times. The V call is TRBV18, the J call TRBJ1-2; 7 positions agree with TRBD1. Germline CDR1 is KGHSH and CDR2 is LQKENI. This CDR3 region has 15 residues. The trim removed 1 base at V and 3 bases at J, leaving 5 bases unmatched. CDR3 in DNA: TGTGCCAGCTCACCACGACAGGGAGGGGACTATGGCTACACCTTC. It codes for CASSPRQGGDYGYTF.

The chain carries TRBV11-2 and TRBJ2-1; 12 bases are shared with TRBD2. The germline gives CDR1 SGHAT, CDR2 FQNNGV. Germline trimming cut 5 bases from V and 4 bases from J; bases unmatched to any gene: 3. This CDR3 is 15 amino acids long. CDR3 bases: TGTGCCAGCAGCCTAGCGGGAGGGGAGTACAATGAGCAGTTCTTC. This encodes CASSLAGGEYNEQFF.

This clonotype was observed many times. The CDR3 sequence: CASSLALAKNIQYF. The DNA for the CDR3 is TGCGCCAGCAGCTTGGCGCTAGCCAAAAACATTCAGTACTTC. J is TRBJ2-4 and V is TRBV5-1, with unresolved D. This CDR3 spans 14 amino acids. Trimming pared 0 bases from V and 0 bases from J, leaving 4 bases between. Germline CDR1 SGHRS, CDR2 YFSETQ.

At least ten counts were recorded for this clonotype. The V call is TRBV28, the J call TRBJ2-7, with D perhaps TRBD1 (5 bases). The CDR3 totals 15 residues. V dropped 6 bases and J dropped 0 bases, with 15 bases sitting between them. Per germline, CDR1 MDHEN and CDR2 SYDVKM. This chain's CDR3 is CASSLITGFSYEQYF. DNA for the CDR3: TGTGCCAGCAGCCTCATAACAGGCTTCTCCTACGAGCAGTACTTC. Full variable domain (outside the CDR3, taken from reference TRBV28 and TRBJ2-7): DVKVTQSSRYLVKRTGEKVFLECVQDMDHENMFWYRQDPGLGLRLIYFSYDVKMKEKGDIPEGYSVSREKKERFSLILESASTNQTSMYLCASSLITGFSYEQYFGPGTRLTVT.

The chain combines TRBV7-2 with TRBJ2-1; a weak D match, TRBD2 (6 bases). CDR1 and CDR2 from the germline V gene are SGHTA and FQGNSA. The CDR3 has 13 residues. The ends were cut back, 5 bases at V and 8 bases at J, with 13 bases in the middle. The CDR3 region is CASSTSRRDEQFF. The CDR3 DNA sequence: TGTGCCAGCAGCACTAGCAGGCGTGATGAGCAGTTCTTC.